The 5 T cell receptor beta chains in this list originate from one sample, sequenced in a study of post-analysis software for immune sequencing data. Study observations and caveats: Relative to controls, patients had a few TRBV segments at higher frequency, with TRBV5-6, TRBV5-1 and TRBV20-1 among these.

No antigens are known for them. TCR beta libraries were prepared from cDNA with unique molecular identifiers. A single record per CDR3 protein comes from TCRdb applying MiXCR to the PCR reads. There are 650,000 to 850,000 distinct CDR3 sequences in the sample; roughly 58% occur only once, and 4% to 5.5% lies in the top ten. Material for sequencing was blood. The receptor source for this set is a girl under 18 with multiple sclerosis.

The chain couples TRBV3-1 to TRBJ2-2, with 9 bases lining up with TRBD2. CDR1 LGHDT and CDR2 YNNKEL come from the germline V gene (reference sequence). V was pared by 0 bases and J by 5 bases, with 4 bases of the junction left unmatched. This CDR3 region has 16 residues. The chain's CDR3 is CASSQDSGSGTGELFF. The DNA for the CDR3 is TGTGCCAGCAGCCAAGATAGCGGGAGCGGTACCGGGGAGCTGTTTTTT.

The V and J genes are TRBV27 and TRBJ2-5; a possible D gene is TRBD2 (6 bases). The germline V gene has CDR1 MNHEY and CDR2 SMNVEV (reference sequence). This CDR3 has 16 residues. V was trimmed by 1 base and J by 5 bases, leaving 17 bases between them. CDR3 coding DNA: TGTGCCAGCAGTTTATGGAGGGGCGGGACGGTGGAGACCCAGTACTTC. Its protein is CASSLWRGGTVETQYF.

The chain carries TRBV20-1 and TRBJ2-7; 11 nucleotides align to TRBD2. There are 14 residues in the CDR3. Germline CDR1 DFQATT, CDR2 SNEGSKA (reference sequence). The ends lost 4 bases at V and 1 base at J; junction bases unmatched: 3. The CDR3 bases are TGCAGTGCTATAGGGACTAGCGGTTCCTACGAGCAGTACTTC. This codes for CSAIGTSGSYEQYF.

This clonotype has a single count. The J gene is TRBJ1-1, the V gene TRBV12-3 or TRBV12-4; the D gene is possibly TRBD1 (5 bases). The CDR3 loop spans 13 amino acids. The V end was cut by 3 bases, the J end by 7 bases, with 12 bases between. CDR3 in amino acids: CASSLGTEDEAFF. In DNA, the CDR3 is TGTGCCAGCAGTTTGGGGACGGAGGATGAAGCTTTCTTT.

A few counts support this clonotype. This rearrangement joins TRBV18 to TRBJ1-2, with D hard to call. This CDR3 contains 16 residues. Trimming removed 0 bases from V and 4 bases from J, with 15 bases in between. From germline, CDR1 is KGHSH and CDR2 LQKENI. Here the CDR3 reads CASSPPDRTNSYGYTF. DNA of the CDR3: TGTGCCAGCTCACCACCGGACCGAACCAACTCCTATGGCTACACCTTC.